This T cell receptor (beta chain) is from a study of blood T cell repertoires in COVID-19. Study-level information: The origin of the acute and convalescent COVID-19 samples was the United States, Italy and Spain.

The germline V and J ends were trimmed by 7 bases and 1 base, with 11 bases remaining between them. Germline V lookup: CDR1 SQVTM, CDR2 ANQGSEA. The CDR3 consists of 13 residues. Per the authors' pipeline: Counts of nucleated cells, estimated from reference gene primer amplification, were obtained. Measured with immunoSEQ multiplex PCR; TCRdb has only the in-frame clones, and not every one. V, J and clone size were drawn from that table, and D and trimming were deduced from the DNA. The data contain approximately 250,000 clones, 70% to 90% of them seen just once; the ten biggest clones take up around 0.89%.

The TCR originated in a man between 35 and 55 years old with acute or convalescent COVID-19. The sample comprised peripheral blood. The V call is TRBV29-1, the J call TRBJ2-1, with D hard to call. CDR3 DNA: TGCAGCGCCGAAGCAAATTCCTACAATGAGCAGTTCTTC. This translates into CSAEANSYNEQFF.